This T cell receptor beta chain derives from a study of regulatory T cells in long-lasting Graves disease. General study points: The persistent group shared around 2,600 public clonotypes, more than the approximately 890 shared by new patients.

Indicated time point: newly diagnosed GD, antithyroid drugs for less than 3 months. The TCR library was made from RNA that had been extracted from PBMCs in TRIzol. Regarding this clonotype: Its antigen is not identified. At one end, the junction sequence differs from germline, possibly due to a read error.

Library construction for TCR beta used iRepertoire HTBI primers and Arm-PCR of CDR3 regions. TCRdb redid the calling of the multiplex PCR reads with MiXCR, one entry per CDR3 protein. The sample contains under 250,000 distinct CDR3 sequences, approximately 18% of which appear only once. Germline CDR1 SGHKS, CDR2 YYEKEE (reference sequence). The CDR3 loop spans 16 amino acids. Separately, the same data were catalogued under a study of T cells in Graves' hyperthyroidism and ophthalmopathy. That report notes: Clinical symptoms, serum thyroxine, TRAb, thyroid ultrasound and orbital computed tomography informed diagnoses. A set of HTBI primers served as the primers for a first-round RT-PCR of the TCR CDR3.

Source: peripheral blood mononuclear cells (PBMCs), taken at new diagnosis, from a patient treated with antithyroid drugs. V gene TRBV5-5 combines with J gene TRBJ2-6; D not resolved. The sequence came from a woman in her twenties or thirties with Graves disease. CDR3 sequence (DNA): TGTGCCAGCAACTTGGTTATCTCTACTGGGGCCAACGTCCTGACTTTC. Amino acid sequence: CASNLVISTGANVLTF. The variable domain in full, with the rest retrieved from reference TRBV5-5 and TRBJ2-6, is DAGVTQSPTHLIKTRGQQVTLRCSPISGHKSVSWYQQVLGQGPQFIFQYYEKEERGRGNFPDRFSARQFPNYSSELNVNALLLGDSALYLCASNLVISTGANVLTFGAGSRLTVL.